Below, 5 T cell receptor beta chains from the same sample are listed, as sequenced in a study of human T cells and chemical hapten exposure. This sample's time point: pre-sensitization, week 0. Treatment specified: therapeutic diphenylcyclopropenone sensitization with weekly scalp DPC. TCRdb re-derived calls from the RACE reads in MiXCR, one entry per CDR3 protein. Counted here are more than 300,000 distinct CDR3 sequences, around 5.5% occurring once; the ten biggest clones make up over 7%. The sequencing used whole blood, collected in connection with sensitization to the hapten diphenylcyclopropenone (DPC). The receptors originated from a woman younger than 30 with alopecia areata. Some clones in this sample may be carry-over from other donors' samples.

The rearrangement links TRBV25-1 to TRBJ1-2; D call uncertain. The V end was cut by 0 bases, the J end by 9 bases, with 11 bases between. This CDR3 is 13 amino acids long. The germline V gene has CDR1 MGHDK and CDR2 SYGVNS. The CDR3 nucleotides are TGTGCCAGCAGTGAATATGGAACTGCCAGCTACACCTTC. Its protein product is CASSEYGTASYTF.

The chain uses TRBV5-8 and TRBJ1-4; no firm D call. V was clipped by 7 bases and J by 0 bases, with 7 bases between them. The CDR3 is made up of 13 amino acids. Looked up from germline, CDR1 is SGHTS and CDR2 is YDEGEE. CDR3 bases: TGTGCCAGCGTCACCGCAACTAATGAAAAACTGTTTTTT. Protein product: CASVTATNEKLFF.

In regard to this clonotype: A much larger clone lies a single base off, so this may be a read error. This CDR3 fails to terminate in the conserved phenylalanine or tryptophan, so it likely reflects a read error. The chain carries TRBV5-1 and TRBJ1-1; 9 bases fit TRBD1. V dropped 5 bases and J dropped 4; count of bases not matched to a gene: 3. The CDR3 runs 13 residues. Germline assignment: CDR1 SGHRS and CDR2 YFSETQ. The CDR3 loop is CASRLTGGTEAFS. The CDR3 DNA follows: TGCGCCAGCAGATTGACAGGGGGCACTGAAGCTTTCTCT.

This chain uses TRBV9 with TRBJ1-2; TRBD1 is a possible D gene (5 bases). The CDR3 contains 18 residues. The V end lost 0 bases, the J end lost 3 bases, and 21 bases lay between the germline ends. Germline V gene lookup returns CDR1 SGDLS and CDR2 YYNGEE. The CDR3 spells CASSVDGAGKILHYGYTF. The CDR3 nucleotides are TGTGCCAGCAGCGTAGATGGGGCAGGGAAGATTCTTCACTATGGCTACACCTTC.

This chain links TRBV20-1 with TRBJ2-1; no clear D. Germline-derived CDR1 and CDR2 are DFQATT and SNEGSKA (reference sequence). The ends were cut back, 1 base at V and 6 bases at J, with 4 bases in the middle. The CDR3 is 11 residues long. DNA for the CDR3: TGCAGTGCTAGAGTGGGCAATGAGCAGTTCTTC. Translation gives CSARVGNEQFF.